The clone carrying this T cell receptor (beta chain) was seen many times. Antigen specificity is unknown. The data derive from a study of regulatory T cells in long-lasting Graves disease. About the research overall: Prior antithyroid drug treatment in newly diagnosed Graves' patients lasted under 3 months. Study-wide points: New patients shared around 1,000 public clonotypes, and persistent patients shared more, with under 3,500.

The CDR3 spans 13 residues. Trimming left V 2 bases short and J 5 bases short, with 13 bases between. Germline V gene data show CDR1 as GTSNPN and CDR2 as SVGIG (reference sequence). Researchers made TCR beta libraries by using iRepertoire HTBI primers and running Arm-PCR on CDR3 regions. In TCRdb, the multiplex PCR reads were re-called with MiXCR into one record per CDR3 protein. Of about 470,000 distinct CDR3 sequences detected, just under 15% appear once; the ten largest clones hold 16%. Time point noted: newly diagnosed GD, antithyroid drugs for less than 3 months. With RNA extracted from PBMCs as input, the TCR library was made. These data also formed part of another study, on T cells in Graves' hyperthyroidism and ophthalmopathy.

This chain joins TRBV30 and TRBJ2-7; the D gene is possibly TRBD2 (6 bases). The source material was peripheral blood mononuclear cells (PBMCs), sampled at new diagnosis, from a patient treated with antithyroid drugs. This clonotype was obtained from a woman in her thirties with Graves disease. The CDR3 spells CAWSFGGAHEQYF. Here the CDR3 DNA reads TGTGCCTGGAGTTTCGGGGGAGCCCACGAGCAGTACTTC.